This TCR beta chain was recorded in a study of blood T cells in healthy people across ages. The V end lost 6 bases, the J end lost 4 bases, and 7 bases lay between the germline ends. Looked up from germline, CDR1 is ENHRY and CDR2 is SYGVKD. The length of the CDR3 is 12 residues. Using a J-beta primer mix together with a sample-barcoded 5' primer, a second PCR was run for about 7 to 12 cycles. Via MiXCR, TCRdb re-called the 5' RACE reads, giving one row per CDR3 protein. The sample lists 1,800,000 or so distinct CDR3 sequences; roughly two fifths were seen once. This clonotype was detected a few times. What it binds is unknown. Overall study findings and caveats: Leaving the PBMCs unsorted stopped any conclusive comparison of naive versus antigen-experienced cells.

The source material was blood. The TCR was taken from a human donor in good health. The genes are TRBV10-3 and TRBJ1-3; D is unclear. The CDR3 is CAISLQGNTIYF. The CDR3 nucleotides read TGTGCCATCAGCCTTCAGGGAAACACCATATATTTT.